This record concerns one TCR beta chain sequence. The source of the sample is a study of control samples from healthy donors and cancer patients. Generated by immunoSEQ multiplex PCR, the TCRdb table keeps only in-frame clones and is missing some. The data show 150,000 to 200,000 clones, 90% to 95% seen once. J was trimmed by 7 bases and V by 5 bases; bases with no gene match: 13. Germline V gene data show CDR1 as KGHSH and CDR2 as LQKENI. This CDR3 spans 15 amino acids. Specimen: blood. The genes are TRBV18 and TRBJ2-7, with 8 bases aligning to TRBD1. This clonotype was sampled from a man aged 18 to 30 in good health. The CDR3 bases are TGTGCCAGCTCAACCAAGACAGGGGCCCCCGGGGAGCAGTACTTC. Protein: CASSTKTGAPGEQYF. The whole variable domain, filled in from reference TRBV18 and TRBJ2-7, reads NAGVMQNPRHLVRRRGQEARLRCSPMKGHSHVYWYRQLPEEGLKFMVYLQKENIIDESGMPKERFSAEFPKEGPSILRIQQVVRGDSAAYFCASSTKTGAPGEQYFGPGTRLTVT.